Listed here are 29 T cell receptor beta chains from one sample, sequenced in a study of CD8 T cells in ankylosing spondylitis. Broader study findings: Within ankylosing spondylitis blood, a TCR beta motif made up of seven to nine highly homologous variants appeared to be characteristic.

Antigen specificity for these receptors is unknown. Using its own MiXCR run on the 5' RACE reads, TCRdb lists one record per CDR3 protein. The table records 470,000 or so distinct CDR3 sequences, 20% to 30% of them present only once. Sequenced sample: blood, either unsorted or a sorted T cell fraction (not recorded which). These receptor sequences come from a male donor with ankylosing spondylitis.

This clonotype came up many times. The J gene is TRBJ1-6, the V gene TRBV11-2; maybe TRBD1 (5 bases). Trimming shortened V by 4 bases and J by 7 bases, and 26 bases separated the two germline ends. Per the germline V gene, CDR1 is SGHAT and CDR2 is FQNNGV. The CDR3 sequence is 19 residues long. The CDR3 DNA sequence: TGTGCCAGCAGCTCCGCCCCCTACAGGAGCAGGACTCGGAATTCACCCCTCCACTTT. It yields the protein CASSSAPYRSRTRNSPLHF.

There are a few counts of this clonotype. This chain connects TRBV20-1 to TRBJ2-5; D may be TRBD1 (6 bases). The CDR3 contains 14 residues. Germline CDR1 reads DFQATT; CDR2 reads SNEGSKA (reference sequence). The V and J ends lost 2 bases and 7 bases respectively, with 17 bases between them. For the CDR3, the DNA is TGCAGTGCTAGAACCAACAGGGTTAGCGCGACCCAGTACTTC. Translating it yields CSARTNRVSATQYF.

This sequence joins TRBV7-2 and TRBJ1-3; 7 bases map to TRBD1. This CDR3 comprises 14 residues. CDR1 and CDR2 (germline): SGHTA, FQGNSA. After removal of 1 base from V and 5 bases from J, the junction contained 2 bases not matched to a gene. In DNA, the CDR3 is TGTGCCAGCAGCTTAGAGGGACAGAGAAACACCATATATTTT. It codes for CASSLEGQRNTIYF.

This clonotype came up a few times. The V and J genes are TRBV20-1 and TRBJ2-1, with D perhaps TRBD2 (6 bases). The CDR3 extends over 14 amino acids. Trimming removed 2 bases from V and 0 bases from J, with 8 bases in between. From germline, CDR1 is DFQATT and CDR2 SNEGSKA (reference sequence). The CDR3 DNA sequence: TGCAGTGCTAGAACGGGAGTCTCCTACAATGAGCAGTTCTTC. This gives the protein CSARTGVSYNEQFF.

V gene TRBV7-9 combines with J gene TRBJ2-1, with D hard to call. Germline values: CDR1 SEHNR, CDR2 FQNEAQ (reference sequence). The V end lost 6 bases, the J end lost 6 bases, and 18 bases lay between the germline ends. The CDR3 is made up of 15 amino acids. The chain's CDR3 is CASRPLTGPFNEQFF. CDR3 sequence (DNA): TGTGCCAGCAGACCCCTGACCGGGCCCTTCAATGAGCAGTTCTTC. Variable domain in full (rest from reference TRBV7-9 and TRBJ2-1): DTGVSQNPRHKITKRGQNVTFRCDPISEHNRLYWYRQTLGQGPEFLTYFQNEAQLEKSRLLSDRFSAERPKGSFSTLEIQRTEQGDSAMYLCASRPLTGPFNEQFFGPGTRLTVL.

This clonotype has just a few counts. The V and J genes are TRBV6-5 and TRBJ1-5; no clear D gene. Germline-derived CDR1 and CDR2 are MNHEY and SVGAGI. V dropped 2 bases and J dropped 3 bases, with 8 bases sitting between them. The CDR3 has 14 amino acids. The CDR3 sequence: CASSYAGPNQPQHF. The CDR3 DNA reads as TGTGCCAGCAGTTACGCGGGCCCCAATCAGCCCCAGCATTTT.

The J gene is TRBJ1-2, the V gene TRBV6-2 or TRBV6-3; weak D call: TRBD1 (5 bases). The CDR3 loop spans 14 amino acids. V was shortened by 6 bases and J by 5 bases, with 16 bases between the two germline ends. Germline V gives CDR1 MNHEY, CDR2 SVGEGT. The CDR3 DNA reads TGTGCCAGCAGCCGCGCCGGGACCCGGTATGGCTACACCTTC. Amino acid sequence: CASSRAGTRYGYTF.

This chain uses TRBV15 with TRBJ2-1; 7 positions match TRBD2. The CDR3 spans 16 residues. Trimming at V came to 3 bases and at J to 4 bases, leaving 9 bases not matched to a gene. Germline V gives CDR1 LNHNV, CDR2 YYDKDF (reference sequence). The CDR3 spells CATSSALGRGYNEQFF. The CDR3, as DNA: TGTGCCACCAGCAGTGCACTTGGGCGGGGGTACAATGAGCAGTTCTTC.

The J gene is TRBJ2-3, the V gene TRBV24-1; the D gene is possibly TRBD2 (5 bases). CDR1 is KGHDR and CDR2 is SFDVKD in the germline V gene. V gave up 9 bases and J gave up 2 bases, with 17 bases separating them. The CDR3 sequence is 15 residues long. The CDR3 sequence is CATSLRGLSTDTQYF. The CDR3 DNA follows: TGTGCCACCTCCCTCCGGGGTTTGTCCACAGATACGCAGTATTTT.

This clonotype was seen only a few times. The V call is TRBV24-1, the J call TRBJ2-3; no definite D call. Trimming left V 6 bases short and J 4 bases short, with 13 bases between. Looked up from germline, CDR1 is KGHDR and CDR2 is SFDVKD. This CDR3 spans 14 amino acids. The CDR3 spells CATSPPGLADTQYF. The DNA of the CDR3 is TGTGCCACCAGTCCCCCCGGGCTCGCAGATACGCAGTATTTT.

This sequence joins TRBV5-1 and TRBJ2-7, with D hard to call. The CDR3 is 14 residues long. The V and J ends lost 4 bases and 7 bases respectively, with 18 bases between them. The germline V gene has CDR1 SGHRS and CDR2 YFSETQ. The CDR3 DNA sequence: TGCGCCAGCAGCGAGGACGGCTCTCTAAGGGAGCAGTACTTC. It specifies CASSEDGSLREQYF.

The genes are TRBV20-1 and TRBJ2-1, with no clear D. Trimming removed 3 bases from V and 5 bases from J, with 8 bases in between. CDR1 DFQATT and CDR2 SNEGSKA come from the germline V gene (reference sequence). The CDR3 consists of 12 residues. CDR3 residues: CSASSHHNEQFF. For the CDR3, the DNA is TGCAGTGCTAGTAGCCACCACAATGAGCAGTTCTTC.

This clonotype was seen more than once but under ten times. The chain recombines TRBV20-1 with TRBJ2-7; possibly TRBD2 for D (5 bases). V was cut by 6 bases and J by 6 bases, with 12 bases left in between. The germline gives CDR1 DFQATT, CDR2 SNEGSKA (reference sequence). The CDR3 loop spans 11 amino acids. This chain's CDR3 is CSAIGVFEQYF. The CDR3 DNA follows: TGCAGTGCGATCGGGGTATTCGAGCAGTACTTC.

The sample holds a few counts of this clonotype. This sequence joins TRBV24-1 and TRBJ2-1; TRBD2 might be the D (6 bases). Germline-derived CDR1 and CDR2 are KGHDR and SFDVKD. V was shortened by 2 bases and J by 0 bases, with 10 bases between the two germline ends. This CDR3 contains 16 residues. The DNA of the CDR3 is TGTGCCACCAGTGATTCCCAGACTAGCTCCTACAATGAGCAGTTCTTC. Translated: CATSDSQTSSYNEQFF.

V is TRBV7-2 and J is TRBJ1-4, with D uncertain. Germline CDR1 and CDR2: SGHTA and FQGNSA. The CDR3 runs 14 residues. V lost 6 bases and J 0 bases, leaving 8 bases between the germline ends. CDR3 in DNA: TGTGCCAGCAGTTGGGTAGCAACTAATGAAAAACTGTTTTTT. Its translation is CASSWVATNEKLFF.

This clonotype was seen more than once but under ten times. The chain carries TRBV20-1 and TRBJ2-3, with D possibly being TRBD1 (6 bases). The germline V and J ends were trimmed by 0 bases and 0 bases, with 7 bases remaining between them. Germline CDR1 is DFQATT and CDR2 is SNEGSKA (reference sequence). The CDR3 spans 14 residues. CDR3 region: CSAREDRSTDTQYF. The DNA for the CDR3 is TGCAGTGCTAGAGAGGACAGAAGCACAGATACGCAGTATTTT.

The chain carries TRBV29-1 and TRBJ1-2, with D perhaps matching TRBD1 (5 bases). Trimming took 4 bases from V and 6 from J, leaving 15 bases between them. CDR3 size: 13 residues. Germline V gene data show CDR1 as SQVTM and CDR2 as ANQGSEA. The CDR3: CSVVPGPSDGYTF. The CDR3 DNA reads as TGCAGCGTTGTTCCAGGGCCGTCCGATGGCTACACCTTC.

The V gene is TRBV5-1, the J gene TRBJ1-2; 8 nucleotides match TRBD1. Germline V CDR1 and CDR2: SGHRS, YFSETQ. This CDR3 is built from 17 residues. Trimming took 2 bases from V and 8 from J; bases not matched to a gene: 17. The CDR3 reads CASSFSGEGTGVGGYTF. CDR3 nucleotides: TGCGCCAGCAGCTTTTCGGGTGAAGGGACAGGAGTTGGCGGCTACACCTTC.

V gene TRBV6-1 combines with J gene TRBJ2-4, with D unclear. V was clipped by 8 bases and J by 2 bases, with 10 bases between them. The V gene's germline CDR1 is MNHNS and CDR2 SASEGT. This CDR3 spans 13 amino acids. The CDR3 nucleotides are TGTGCCAGCTTGAATACGCCCAAAAACATTCAGTACTTC. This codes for CASLNTPKNIQYF.

The CDR3 sequence: CASSLDPLGGNEKLFF. CDR3 DNA sequence: TGTGCCAGCAGCTTAGACCCCCTCGGCGGTAATGAAAAACTGTTTTTT. The chain recombines TRBV7-2 with TRBJ1-4; no reliable D call. The germline gives CDR1 SGHTA, CDR2 FQGNSA. Trimming took 1 base from V and 4 from J, leaving 13 bases between them. CDR3 length: 16 amino acids.

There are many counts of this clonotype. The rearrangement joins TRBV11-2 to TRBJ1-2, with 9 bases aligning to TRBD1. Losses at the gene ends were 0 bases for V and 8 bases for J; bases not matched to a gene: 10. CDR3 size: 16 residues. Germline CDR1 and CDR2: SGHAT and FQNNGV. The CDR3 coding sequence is TGTGCCAGCAGCTTAGACGGGGGGACAGGGCTTTTCGGCTACACCTTC. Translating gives CASSLDGGTGLFGYTF.

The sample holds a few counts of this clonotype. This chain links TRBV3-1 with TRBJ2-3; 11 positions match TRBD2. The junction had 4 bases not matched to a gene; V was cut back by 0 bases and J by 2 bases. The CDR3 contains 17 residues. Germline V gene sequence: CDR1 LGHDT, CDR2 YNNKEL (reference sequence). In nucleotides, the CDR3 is TGTGCCAGCAGCCAAGATGGGACTAGCGGTACCACAGATACGCAGTATTTT. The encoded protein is CASSQDGTSGTTDTQYF.

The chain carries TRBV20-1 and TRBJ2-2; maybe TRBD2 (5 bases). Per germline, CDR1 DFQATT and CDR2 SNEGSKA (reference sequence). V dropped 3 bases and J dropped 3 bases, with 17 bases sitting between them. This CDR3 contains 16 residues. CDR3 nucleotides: TGCAGTGCTAGTTACAGACTACAGACTTACACCGGGGAGCTGTTTTTT. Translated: CSASYRLQTYTGELFF.

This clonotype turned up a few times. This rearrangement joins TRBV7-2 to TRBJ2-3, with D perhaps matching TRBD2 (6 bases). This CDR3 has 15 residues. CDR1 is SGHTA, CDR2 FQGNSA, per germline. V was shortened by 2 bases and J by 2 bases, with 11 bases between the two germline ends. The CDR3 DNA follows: TGTGCCAGCAGCTTAATTGGCGGGACCACAGATACGCAGTATTTT. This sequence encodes CASSLIGGTTDTQYF. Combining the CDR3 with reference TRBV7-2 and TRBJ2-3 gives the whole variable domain GAGVSQSPSNKVTEKGKDVELRCDPISGHTALYWYRQSLGQGLEFLIYFQGNSAPDKSGLPSDRFSAERTGGSVSTLTIQRTQQEDSAVYLCASSLIGGTTDTQYFGPGTRLTVL.

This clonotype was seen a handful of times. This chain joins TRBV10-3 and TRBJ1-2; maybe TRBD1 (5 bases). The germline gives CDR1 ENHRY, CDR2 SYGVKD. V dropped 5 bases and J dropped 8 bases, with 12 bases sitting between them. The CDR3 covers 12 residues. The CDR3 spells CAISYGQEGYTF. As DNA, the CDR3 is TGTGCCATCAGTTACGGACAAGAAGGCTACACCTTC.

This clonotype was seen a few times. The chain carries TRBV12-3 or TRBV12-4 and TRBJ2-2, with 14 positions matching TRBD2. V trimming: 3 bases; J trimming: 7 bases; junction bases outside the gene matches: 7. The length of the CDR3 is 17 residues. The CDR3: CASSFGTSGSDIGELFF. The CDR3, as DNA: TGTGCCAGCAGTTTTGGGACTAGCGGGAGTGATATCGGGGAGCTGTTTTTT.

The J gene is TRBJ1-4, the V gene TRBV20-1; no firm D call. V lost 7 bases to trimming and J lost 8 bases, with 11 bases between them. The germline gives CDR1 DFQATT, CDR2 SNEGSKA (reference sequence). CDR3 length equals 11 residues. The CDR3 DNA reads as TGCAGTGGGTTCGTAGGGGAAAAACTGTTTTTT. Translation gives CSGFVGEKLFF.

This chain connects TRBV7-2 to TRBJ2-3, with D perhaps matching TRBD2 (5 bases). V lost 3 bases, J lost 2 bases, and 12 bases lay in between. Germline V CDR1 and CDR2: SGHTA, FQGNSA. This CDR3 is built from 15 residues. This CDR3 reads CASSFNQRTTDTQYF. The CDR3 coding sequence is TGTGCCAGCAGCTTTAATCAGCGGACCACAGATACGCAGTATTTT. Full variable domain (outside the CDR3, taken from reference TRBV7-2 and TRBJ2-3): GAGVSQSPSNKVTEKGKDVELRCDPISGHTALYWYRQSLGQGLEFLIYFQGNSAPDKSGLPSDRFSAERTGGSVSTLTIQRTQQEDSAVYLCASSFNQRTTDTQYFGPGTRLTVL.

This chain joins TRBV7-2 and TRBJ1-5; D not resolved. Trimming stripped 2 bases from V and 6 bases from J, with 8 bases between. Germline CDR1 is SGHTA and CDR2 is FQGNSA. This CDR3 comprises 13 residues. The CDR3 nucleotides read TGTGCCAGCAGCTTATCCTCGTTTCAGCCCCAGCATTTT. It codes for CASSLSSFQPQHF. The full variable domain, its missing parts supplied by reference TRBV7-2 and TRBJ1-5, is GAGVSQSPSNKVTEKGKDVELRCDPISGHTALYWYRQSLGQGLEFLIYFQGNSAPDKSGLPSDRFSAERTGGSVSTLTIQRTQQEDSAVYLCASSLSSFQPQHFGDGTRLSIL.